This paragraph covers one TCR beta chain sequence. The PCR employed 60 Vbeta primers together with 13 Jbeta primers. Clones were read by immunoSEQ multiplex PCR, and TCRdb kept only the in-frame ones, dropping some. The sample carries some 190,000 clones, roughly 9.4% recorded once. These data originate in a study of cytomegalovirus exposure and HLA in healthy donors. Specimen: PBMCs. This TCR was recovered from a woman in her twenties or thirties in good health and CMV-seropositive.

CDR3 residues: CAISVGTYEQYF. The CDR3 DNA reads as TGTGCCATCAGTGTGGGCACCTACGAGCAGTACTTC. The chain recombines TRBV10-3 with TRBJ2-7; D is uncertain. Trimming cost V 4 bases and J 2 bases, with 6 bases left between them. CDR3 length: 12 amino acids. Per the germline V gene, CDR1 is ENHRY and CDR2 is SYGVKD.